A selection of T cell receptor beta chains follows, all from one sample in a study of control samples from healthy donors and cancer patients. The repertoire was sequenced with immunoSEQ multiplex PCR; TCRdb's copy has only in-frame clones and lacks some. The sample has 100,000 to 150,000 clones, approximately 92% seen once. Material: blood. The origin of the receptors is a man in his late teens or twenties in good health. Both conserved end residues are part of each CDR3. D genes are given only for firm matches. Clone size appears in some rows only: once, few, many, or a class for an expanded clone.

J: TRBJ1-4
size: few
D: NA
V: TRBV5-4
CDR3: CASSLDRANEKLFF
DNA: TGTGCCAGCAGCTTGGACAGGGCTAATGAAAAACTGTTTTTT

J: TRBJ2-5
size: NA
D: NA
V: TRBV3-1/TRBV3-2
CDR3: CASSQELGPGAQYF
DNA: TGTGCCAGCAGCCAAGAGCTAGGACCCGGGGCCCAGTACTTC

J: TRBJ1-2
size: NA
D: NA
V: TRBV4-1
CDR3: CASSQARADYGYTF
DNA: TGCGCCAGCAGCCAAGCAAGGGCAGACTATGGCTACACCTTC

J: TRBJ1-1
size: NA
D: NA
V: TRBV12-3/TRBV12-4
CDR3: CASSFGGYTEAFF
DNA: TGTGCCAGCAGTTTCGGGGGTTACACTGAAGCTTTCTTT

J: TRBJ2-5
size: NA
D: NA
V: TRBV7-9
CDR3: CASSLDGETQYF
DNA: TGTGCCAGCAGCTTAGACGGGGAGACCCAGTACTTC

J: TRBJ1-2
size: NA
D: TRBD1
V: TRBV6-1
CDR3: CASSDPGQGRYGYTF
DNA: TGTGCCAGCAGTGATCCGGGACAGGGGCGATATGGCTACACCTTC

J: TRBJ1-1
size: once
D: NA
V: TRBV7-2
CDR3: CASSFTGTKDTEAFF
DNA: TGTGCCAGCAGCTTCACCGGGACGAAAGACACTGAAGCTTTCTTT

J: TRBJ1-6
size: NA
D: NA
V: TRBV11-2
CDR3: CASSREVSSYNSPLHF
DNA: TGTGCCAGCAGTCGGGAGGTCAGCTCCTATAATTCACCCCTCCACTTT

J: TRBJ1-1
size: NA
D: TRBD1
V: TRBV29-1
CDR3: CSGATGGNTEAFF
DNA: TGCAGCGGTGCGACAGGGGGGAACACTGAAGCTTTCTTT

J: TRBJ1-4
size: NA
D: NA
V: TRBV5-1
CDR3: CASRFDSTNEKLFF
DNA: TGCGCCAGCAGATTCGACAGTACTAATGAAAAACTGTTTTTT

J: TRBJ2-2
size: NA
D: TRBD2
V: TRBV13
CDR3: CASSPGLAGGPDTGELFF
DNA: TGTGCCAGCAGCCCCGGACTAGCGGGGGGCCCCGACACCGGGGAGCTGTTTTTT

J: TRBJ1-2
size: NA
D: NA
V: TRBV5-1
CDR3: CASSPMNRNYGYTF
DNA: TGCGCCAGCAGCCCCATGAACAGAAACTATGGCTACACCTTC

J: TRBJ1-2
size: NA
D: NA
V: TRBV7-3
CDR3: CASSPSGVGYTF
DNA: TGTGCCAGCAGCCCCAGTGGAGTTGGCTACACCTTC